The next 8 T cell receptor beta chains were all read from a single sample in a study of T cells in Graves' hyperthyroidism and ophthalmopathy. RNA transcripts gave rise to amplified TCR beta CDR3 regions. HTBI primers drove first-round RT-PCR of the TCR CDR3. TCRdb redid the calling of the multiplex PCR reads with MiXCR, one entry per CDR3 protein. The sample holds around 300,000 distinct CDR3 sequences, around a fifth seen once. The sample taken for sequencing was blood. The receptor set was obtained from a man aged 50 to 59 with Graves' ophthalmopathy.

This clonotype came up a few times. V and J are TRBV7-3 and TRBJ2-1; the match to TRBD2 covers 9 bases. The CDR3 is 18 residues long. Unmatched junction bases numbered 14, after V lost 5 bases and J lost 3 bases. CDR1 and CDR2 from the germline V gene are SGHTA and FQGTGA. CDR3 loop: CASSPGVAGEAHYNEQFF. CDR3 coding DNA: TGTGCCAGCAGCCCCGGGGTAGCGGGAGAAGCCCACTACAATGAGCAGTTCTTC.

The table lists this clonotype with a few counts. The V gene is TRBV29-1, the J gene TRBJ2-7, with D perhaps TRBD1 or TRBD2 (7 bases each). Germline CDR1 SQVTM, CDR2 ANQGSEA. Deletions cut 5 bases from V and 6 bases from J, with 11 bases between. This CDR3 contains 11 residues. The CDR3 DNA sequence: TGCAGCGTTTCCAGGGGGGGCGAGCAGTACTTC. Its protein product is CSVSRGGEQYF.

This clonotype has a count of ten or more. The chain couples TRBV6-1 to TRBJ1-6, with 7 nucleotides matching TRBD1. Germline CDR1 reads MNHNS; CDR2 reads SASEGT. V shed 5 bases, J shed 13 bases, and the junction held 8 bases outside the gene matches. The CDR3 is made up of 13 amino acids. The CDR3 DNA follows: TGTGCCAGCAGTACGGGACAGACATATCCCCTCCACTTT. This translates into CASSTGQTYPLHF.

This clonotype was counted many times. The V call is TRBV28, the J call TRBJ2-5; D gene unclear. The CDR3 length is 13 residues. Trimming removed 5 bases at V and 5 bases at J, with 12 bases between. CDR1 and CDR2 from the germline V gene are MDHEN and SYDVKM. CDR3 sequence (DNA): TGTGCCAGCAGTCCAAACAGTGGGGAGACCCAGTACTTC. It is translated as CASSPNSGETQYF. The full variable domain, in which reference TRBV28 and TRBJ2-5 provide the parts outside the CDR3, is DVKVTQSSRYLVKRTGEKVFLECVQDMDHENMFWYRQDPGLGLRLIYFSYDVKMKEKGDIPEGYSVSREKKERFSLILESASTNQTSMYLCASSPNSGETQYFGPGTRLLVL.

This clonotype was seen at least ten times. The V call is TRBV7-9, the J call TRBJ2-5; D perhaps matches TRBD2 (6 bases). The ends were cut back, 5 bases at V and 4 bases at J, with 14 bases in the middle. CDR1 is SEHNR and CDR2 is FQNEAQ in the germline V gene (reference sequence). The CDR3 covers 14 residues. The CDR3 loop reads CASSPTLGGETQYF. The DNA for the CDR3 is TGTGCCAGCAGCCCGACACTGGGGGGAGAGACCCAGTACTTC.

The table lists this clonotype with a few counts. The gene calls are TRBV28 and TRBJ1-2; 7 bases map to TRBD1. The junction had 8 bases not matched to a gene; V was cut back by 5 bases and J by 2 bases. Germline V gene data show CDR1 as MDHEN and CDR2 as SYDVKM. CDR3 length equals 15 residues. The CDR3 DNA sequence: TGTGCCAGCAGTCCCCCGACAGGGTCGAACTATGGCTACACCTTC. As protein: CASSPPTGSNYGYTF.

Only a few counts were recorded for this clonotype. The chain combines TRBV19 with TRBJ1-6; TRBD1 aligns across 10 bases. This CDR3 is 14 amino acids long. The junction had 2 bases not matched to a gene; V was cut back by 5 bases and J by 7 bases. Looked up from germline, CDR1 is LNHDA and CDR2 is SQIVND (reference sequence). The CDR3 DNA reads TGTGCCAGTAGTGCGGGACAGGGGAATTCACCCCTCCACTTT. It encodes CASSAGQGNSPLHF.

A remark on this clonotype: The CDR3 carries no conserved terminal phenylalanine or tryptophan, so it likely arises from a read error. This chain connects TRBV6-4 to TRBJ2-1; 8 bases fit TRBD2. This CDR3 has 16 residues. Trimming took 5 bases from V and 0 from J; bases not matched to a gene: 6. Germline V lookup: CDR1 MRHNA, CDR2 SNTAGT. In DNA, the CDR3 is TGTGCCAGCAGTAGAACGGGAGGGCACTCCTACAATGAGCAGTTCCTC. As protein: CASSRTGGHSYNEQFL.